This entry describes one TCR beta chain. Its antigen is as yet unknown. This record belongs to a study of immune evolution from preneoplasia to lung adenocarcinoma. Whole-study findings and limits: From normal lung to invasive adenocarcinoma, top clone frequencies appeared to decrease.

H&E slides confirmed each diagnosis, reviewed by two pathologists independently. The repertoire was sequenced with immunoSEQ multiplex PCR; TCRdb's copy has only in-frame clones and lacks some. The sample records several thousand clones, almost 90% being singletons. This receptor was taken from a person aged 65 to 85 with invasive lung adenocarcinoma. Sequenced sample: FFPE invasive lung adenocarcinoma tissue.

CDR3 loop: CASSWPLGEQYF. CDR3 DNA: TGTGCCAGCAGCTGGCCTCTTGGCGAGCAGTACTTC. The chain links TRBV5-6 to TRBJ2-7; D remains ambiguous. The CDR3 runs 12 residues. V lost 3 bases, J lost 6 bases, and 10 bases lay in between. The germline V gene has CDR1 SGHDT and CDR2 YYEEEE.